What follows is one T cell receptor (beta chain) and its context. The antigen is not known. These data come from a study of T cell responses to AZD1222 COVID-19 vaccine. As for the study in general: Whether given at about 4 or about 12 weeks, second doses were pooled.

Study-wide points: Two AZD1222 doses significantly raised spike-specific TCR breadth and depth over controls. Clonal diversity was possibly underestimated, and white British individuals and females predominated among donors. The CD4 TCRs associated with vaccination extended across spike and predominated at 160-218 and 743-854.

TCRdb's table, derived via immunoSEQ multiplex PCR, lists solely in-frame clones and lacks some. The data show about 140,000 clones, about four fifths seen once. Sequenced material: peripheral blood, taken on day 0 of AZD1222 vaccination. The clonotype comes from an adult in good health.

The CDR3 reads CAISGLASGGNTDTQYF. The CDR3 DNA sequence: TGTGCCATCAGTGGTTTGGCTAGCGGGGGAAACACAGATACGCAGTATTTT. The J gene is TRBJ2-3, the V gene TRBV10-3; TRBD2 matches 10 bases. Germline loops: CDR1 ENHRY, CDR2 SYGVKD. The CDR3 extends over 17 amino acids. Trimming cost V 4 bases and J 2 bases; bases outside gene matches: 9.